One sample yielded the 2 T cell receptor beta chains listed below, sequenced in a study of cytomegalovirus exposure and HLA in healthy donors. Primers for the PCR totalled 60 Vbeta and 13 Jbeta. This table comes from immunoSEQ multiplex PCR, and its TCRdb copy is limited to in-frame clones, with some not included. The repertoire consists of 60,000 to 100,000 clones, with 60% to 85% occurring once and the leading ten covering approximately 1.5%. The sample comprised PBMCs. Source of these receptors: a man in his forties in good health and CMV-seronegative.

CDR3 sequence: CASSLPGDGANVLTF. DNA of the CDR3: TGTGCCAGCAGCCTGCCGGGGGATGGGGCCAACGTCCTGACTTTC. V is TRBV28 and J is TRBJ2-6, with D maybe TRBD2 (6 bases). V shed 6 bases and J shed 3 bases, with 12 bases lying between them. The CDR3 extends over 15 amino acids. Per germline, CDR1 MDHEN and CDR2 SYDVKM.

V usage is TRBV4-2 and J usage is TRBJ2-1; 7 positions agree with TRBD2. V dropped 1 base and J dropped 4; count of bases not matched to a gene: 4. The germline CDR1 and CDR2 sequences are LGHNA and YNFKEQ. The CDR3 is 15 residues long. CDR3 sequence (DNA): TGTGCCAGCAGCCAAGTCGGGGGGAGGTACAATGAGCAGTTCTTC. This codes for CASSQVGGRYNEQFF.